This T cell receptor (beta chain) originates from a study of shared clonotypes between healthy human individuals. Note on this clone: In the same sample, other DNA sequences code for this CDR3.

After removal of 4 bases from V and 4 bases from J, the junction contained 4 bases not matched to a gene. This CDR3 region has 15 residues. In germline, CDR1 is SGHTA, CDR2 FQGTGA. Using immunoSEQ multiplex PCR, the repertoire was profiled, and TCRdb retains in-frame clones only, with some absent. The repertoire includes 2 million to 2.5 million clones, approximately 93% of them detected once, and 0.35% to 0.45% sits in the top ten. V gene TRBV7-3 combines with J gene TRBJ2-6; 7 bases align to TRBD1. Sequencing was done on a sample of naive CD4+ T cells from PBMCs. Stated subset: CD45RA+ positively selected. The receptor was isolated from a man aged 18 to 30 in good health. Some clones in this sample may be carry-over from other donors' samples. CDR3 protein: CASSSQGTGANVLTF. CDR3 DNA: TGTGCCAGCAGCTCACAGGGGACCGGGGCCAACGTCCTGACTTTC.